The rows below give T cell receptor beta chains drawn from one sample of a study of CD8+ T cells in alopecia areata. Clones were read by immunoSEQ multiplex PCR, and TCRdb kept only the in-frame ones, dropping some. The sample has 150,000 or so clones; approximately 87% are singletons. The sample was CD8+ T cells sorted from blood, taken at week 0. These receptors all stem from a human donor with alopecia areata. Both conserved end residues are part of each CDR3. The D gene is left open where the match is weak. Where a row states a size, it is once, few, many or the class of an expanded clone; other rows omit it.

>-|TRBJ1-1|TRBV30|-
CAWRREAPEAFF
TGTGCCTGGAGAAGAGAGGCCCCTGAAGCTTTCTTT
>-|TRBJ2-7|TRBV2|-
CASVGVNPSYEQYF
TGTGCCAGCGTGGGAGTGAACCCCTCCTACGAGCAGTACTTC
>-|TRBJ2-7|TRBV7-9|-
CASSPSSTYEQYF
TGTGCCAGCAGCCCTAGCTCCACCTACGAGCAGTACTTC
>-|TRBJ2-7|TRBV2|-
CAIVHSAPSYEQYF
TGTGCCATCGTCCACAGCGCCCCCTCCTACGAGCAGTACTTC
>-|TRBJ2-3|TRBV5-4|TRBD2
CASSQGLAGSTDTQYF
TGTGCCAGCAGTCAAGGACTAGCGGGGAGCACAGATACGCAGTATTTT
>-|TRBJ1-2|TRBV27|-
CASSLVGAPYGYTF
TGTGCCAGCAGTTTGGTGGGGGCCCCCTATGGCTACACCTTC
>-|TRBJ2-2|TRBV29-1|-
CSARIDTGELFF
TGCAGCGCTCGGATAGACACCGGGGAGCTGTTTTTT
>once|TRBJ1-5|TRBV7-8|TRBD1
CASSPGTGSNQPQHF
TGTGCCAGCAGCCCAGGGACAGGGAGCAATCAGCCCCAGCATTTT
>-|TRBJ2-7|TRBV29-1|TRBD2
CSVVASGTYEQYF
TGCAGCGTTGTGGCTAGCGGTACCTACGAGCAGTACTTC
>-|TRBJ2-1|TRBV6-5|TRBD1
CASSSSGTGNYNEQFF
TGTGCCAGCAGTTCCTCCGGGACAGGGAACTACAATGAGCAGTTCTTC
>few|TRBJ2-5|TRBV5-4|-
CASSLGLETQYF
TGTGCCAGCAGCTTGGGGCTGGAGACCCAGTACTTC
>-|TRBJ2-2|TRBV27|-
CASSSNPGSGELFF
TGTGCCAGCAGTTCCAACCCAGGGTCCGGGGAGCTGTTTTTT
>-|TRBJ2-7|TRBV30|-
CACQDGTYEQYF
TGTGCCTGCCAGGACGGCACCTACGAGCAGTACTTC
>once|TRBJ2-3|TRBV19|-
CASSTQSTDTQYF
TGTGCCAGTAGTACGCAATCAACAGATACGCAGTATTTT
>-|TRBJ2-2|TRBV5-1|-
CASSLRSNTGELFF
TGCGCCAGCAGCTTAAGGTCGAACACCGGGGAGCTGTTTTTT
>-|TRBJ1-4|TRBV5-1|-
CASSLDFSADTPNEKLFF
TGCGCCAGCAGCTTGGATTTTTCGGCCGACACCCCTAATGAAAAACTGTTTTTT
>-|TRBJ2-6|TRBV12-5|-
CASADFGANVLTF
TGTGCTAGTGCTGACTTTGGGGCCAACGTCCTGACTTTC
>-|TRBJ2-1|TRBV21-1|-
CASSPGFVGGPGNEQFF
TGTGCCAGCAGCCCTGGGTTCGTAGGGGGCCCCGGGAATGAGCAGTTCTTC
>few|TRBJ2-1|TRBV6-5|TRBD1
CASILPGQVYNEQFF
TGTGCCAGCATCCTGCCGGGACAGGTCTACAATGAGCAGTTCTTC
>few|TRBJ2-7|TRBV6-1|-
CASSELVEQYF
TGTGCCAGCAGTGAACTAGTCGAGCAGTACTTC
>-|TRBJ2-7|TRBV27|-
CASAPGNDEQYF
TGTGCCAGCGCCCCGGGGAACGACGAGCAGTACTTC
>-|TRBJ1-2|TRBV7-9|-
CASSQPPTGRDGYTF
TGTGCCAGCAGCCAACCTCCGACAGGCAGGGATGGCTACACCTTC
>-|TRBJ2-3|TRBV5-6|-
CASSLESATGRTDTQYF
TGTGCCAGCAGCTTGGAGTCGGCGACAGGGAGGACAGATACGCAGTATTTT
>-|TRBJ2-7|TRBV13|-
CASSLVSGLLSEQYF
TGTGCCAGCAGCTTAGTTTCCGGACTACTATCCGAGCAGTACTTC
>-|TRBJ2-7|TRBV29-1|TRBD2
CSVEYLAGDKGYEQYF
TGCAGCGTTGAATACTTAGCGGGAGATAAAGGGTACGAGCAGTACTTC
>-|TRBJ2-1|TRBV7-6|TRBD2
CASSLGSGTYNEQFF
TGTGCCAGCAGCTTAGGGAGCGGGACCTACAATGAGCAGTTCTTC
>few|TRBJ2-3|TRBV27|TRBD2
CASQRDGVEDTQYF
TGTGCCAGCCAGCGGGATGGTGTCGAAGATACGCAGTATTTT
>-|TRBJ2-3|TRBV29-1|-
CSVEVEGRGTDTQYF
TGCAGCGTTGAAGTCGAAGGACGGGGCACAGATACGCAGTATTTT
>medium-sized|TRBJ2-6|TRBV7-9|-
CASSSQHLDSVSGANVLTF
TGTGCCAGCAGCTCCCAACATCTAGACAGCGTCTCTGGGGCCAACGTCCTGACTTTC
>-|TRBJ2-7|TRBV5-1|-
CASSQVGTSASHEQYF
TGCGCCAGCAGCCAGGTGGGGACTTCGGCCAGCCACGAGCAGTACTTC
>-|TRBJ2-2|TRBV9|-
CASSEPLDGELFF
TGTGCCAGCAGCGAGCCCCTCGACGGGGAGCTGTTTTTT
>few|TRBJ2-7|TRBV29-1|-
CSVGTGDLYEQYF
TGCAGCGTTGGAACGGGGGACCTCTACGAGCAGTACTTC
>-|TRBJ2-1|TRBV5-6|-
CASSLTLQLGSYNEQFF
TGTGCCAGCAGCTTGACACTTCAGCTGGGCTCCTACAATGAGCAGTTCTTC
>once|TRBJ2-7|TRBV11-2|-
CASSWDALYEQYF
TGTGCCAGCAGCTGGGACGCGCTCTACGAGCAGTACTTC
>-|TRBJ2-7|TRBV19|-
CASSIGDSSYYEQYF
TGTGCCAGTAGTATAGGTGACAGCTCCTACTACGAGCAGTACTTC
>-|TRBJ1-1|TRBV27|-
CASSLTVNTEAFF
TGTGCCAGCAGTCTGACAGTGAACACTGAAGCTTTCTTT